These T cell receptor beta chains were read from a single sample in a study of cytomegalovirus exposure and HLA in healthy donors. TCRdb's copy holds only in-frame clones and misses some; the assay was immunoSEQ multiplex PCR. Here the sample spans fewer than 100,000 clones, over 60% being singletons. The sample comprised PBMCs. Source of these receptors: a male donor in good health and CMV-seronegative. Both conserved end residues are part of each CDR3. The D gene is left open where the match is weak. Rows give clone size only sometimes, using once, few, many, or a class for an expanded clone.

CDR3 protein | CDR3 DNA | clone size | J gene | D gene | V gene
CASSVAGQGSYSPLHF | TGTGCCAGCAGCGTAGCTGGACAGGGGAGTTATTCACCCCTCCACTTT | few | TRBJ1-6 | TRBD1 | TRBV9
CASSLSGGINYNEQFF | TGTGCCAGCAGCTTATCGGGCGGGATTAACTACAATGAGCAGTTCTTC | - | TRBJ2-1 | - | TRBV7-3
CASNNFKETQYF | TGTGCCAGCAATAACTTTAAAGAGACCCAGTACTTC | once | TRBJ2-5 | - | TRBV2
CASSSRQGEQYF | TGCGCCAGCAGCTCCCGGCAGGGGGAGCAGTACTTC | - | TRBJ2-7 | - | TRBV5-1
CASSQDQAVITDTQYF | TGCGCCAGCAGCCAAGATCAAGCGGTTATCACAGATACGCAGTATTTT | - | TRBJ2-3 | - | TRBV4-1
CASSVGQGAGNEQFF | TGTGCCAGCAGCGTAGGACAGGGGGCAGGCAATGAGCAGTTCTTC | - | TRBJ2-1 | TRBD1 | TRBV9
CASSLSGSNNSPLHF | TGTGCCAGCAGCTTATCTGGCAGTAATAATTCACCCCTCCACTTT | once | TRBJ1-6 | - | TRBV11-2
CASRSIAGGHAGELFF | TGTGCCAGCAGAAGCATAGCGGGAGGGCATGCCGGGGAGCTGTTTTTT | - | TRBJ2-2 | TRBD2 | TRBV7-9
CASSFGRAYEQYF | TGTGCCAGCAGCTTCGGCAGGGCTTACGAGCAGTACTTC | - | TRBJ2-7 | - | TRBV5-6
CAWRPAGSQETQYF | TGTGCCTGGAGACCAGCGGGAAGCCAAGAGACCCAGTACTTC | - | TRBJ2-5 | TRBD2 | TRBV30
CAWSRGGNEKLFF | TGTGCCTGGAGTCGGGGGGGAAATGAAAAACTGTTTTTT | - | TRBJ1-4 | - | TRBV30
CATKGGGQQETQYF | TGCGCCACCAAGGGCGGGGGGCAACAAGAGACCCAGTACTTC | - | TRBJ2-5 | TRBD2 | TRBV5-1
CASSRTSGRDNHGTQYF | TGTGCCAGCAGCCGGACTAGCGGGAGGGATAACCATGGGACCCAGTACTTC | - | TRBJ2-5 | TRBD2 | TRBV9
CATTGDRVNQPQHF | TGTGCCACCACCGGGGACAGGGTGAATCAGCCCCAGCATTTT | - | TRBJ1-5 | TRBD1 | TRBV6-5
CASSAQENQPQHF | TGCGCCAGCAGTGCACAGGAAAATCAGCCCCAGCATTTT | - | TRBJ1-5 | - | TRBV10-1
CASRGPRGSPETQYF | TGTGCCAGTAGAGGTCCGCGCGGGTCTCCGGAGACCCAGTACTTC | - | TRBJ2-5 | - | TRBV19
CASSYLRTGGSYGYTF | TGTGCCAGCAGTTACCTTCGGACAGGGGGAAGCTATGGCTACACCTTC | - | TRBJ1-2 | TRBD1 | TRBV6-5
CAWSLGGASGNTIYF | TGTGCCTGGAGTTTAGGGGGCGCAAGTGGAAACACCATATATTTT | - | TRBJ1-3 | TRBD1 | TRBV30
CASRYNYGYTF | TGTGCCAGCAGGTATAACTATGGCTACACCTTC | - | TRBJ1-2 | - | TRBV7-2
CASQATGGRTINYGYTF | TGCGCCAGTCAAGCCACAGGGGGACGAACGATCAACTATGGCTACACCTTC | few | TRBJ1-2 | TRBD1 | TRBV4-1
CASRTGSNTEAFF | TGTGCCAGCAGAACAGGGTCGAACACTGAAGCTTTCTTT | - | TRBJ1-1 | - | TRBV6-5
CASSQNSGNTIYF | TGCGCCAGCAGCCAAAATTCAGGAAACACCATATATTTT | - | TRBJ1-3 | - | TRBV4-1
CASSQPGGNTIYF | TGTGCCAGCAGCCAGCCAGGGGGAAACACCATATATTTT | few | TRBJ1-3 | - | TRBV7-9
CASSRSASGSYNEQFF | TGTGCCAGCAGCCGGAGCGCTAGCGGAAGTTACAATGAGCAGTTCTTC | - | TRBJ2-1 | TRBD2 | TRBV7-2
CSAVGDRGTDTQYF | TGCAGCGCGGTCGGGGACAGGGGAACAGATACGCAGTATTTT | - | TRBJ2-3 | TRBD1 | TRBV29-1
CASRPRGASGRVGDTQYF | TGTGCCAGTAGACCCAGGGGCGCGAGCGGGAGGGTCGGGGATACGCAGTATTTT | - | TRBJ2-3 | TRBD2 | TRBV19
CASSLWTSAYEQYF | TGTGCCAGCAGTTTGTGGACATCCGCCTACGAGCAGTACTTC | - | TRBJ2-7 | - | TRBV28
CATVDRTNEKLFF | TGTGCCACCGTGGACAGGACTAATGAAAAACTGTTTTTT | - | TRBJ1-4 | TRBD1 | TRBV19
CASSPTVGGDTQYF | TGTGCCAGCAGCCCAACCGTCGGTGGAGATACGCAGTATTTT | - | TRBJ2-3 | - | TRBV9
CASSLSVVGQIQETQYF | TGTGCCAGCAGTTTATCGGTGGTAGGACAGATCCAAGAGACCCAGTACTTC | - | TRBJ2-5 | - | TRBV27
CASSPGQQKAFF | TGTGCCAGCTCACCAGGGCAACAAAAAGCTTTCTTT | - | TRBJ1-1 | - | TRBV18
CASSQAGGFGYEQYF | TGTGCCAGCAGCCAAGCAGGGGGATTCGGTTACGAGCAGTACTTC | - | TRBJ2-7 | TRBD1 | TRBV4-2
CAWSVSGDEKLFF | TGTGCCTGGAGTGTTTCAGGGGATGAAAAACTGTTTTTT | - | TRBJ1-4 | - | TRBV30
CASSPGESPRETQYF | TGTGCCAGCAGCCCGGGGGAGAGTCCGCGAGAGACCCAGTACTTC | once | TRBJ2-5 | - | TRBV7-6
CASSPSVYSNQPQHF | TGTGCCAGCAGCCCTTCCGTCTATAGCAATCAGCCCCAGCATTTT | - | TRBJ1-5 | - | TRBV9
CASSEGQGEYSPLHF | TGTGCCAGCAGCGAAGGACAGGGGGAGTATTCACCCCTCCACTTT | - | TRBJ1-6 | TRBD1 | TRBV7-9
CASSQLLAGGNTGELFF | TGTGCCAGCAGCCAACTACTAGCGGGGGGGAACACCGGGGAGCTGTTTTTT | - | TRBJ2-2 | TRBD2 | TRBV4-2
CASSGTTGGSPTYGYTF | TGCGCCAGCAGCGGCACTACAGGGGGGTCGCCGACCTATGGCTACACCTTC | - | TRBJ1-2 | TRBD1 | TRBV5-1
CASRRDRVADTQYF | TGTGCCAGCAGGCGCGACAGGGTCGCAGATACGCAGTATTTT | - | TRBJ2-3 | TRBD1 | TRBV6-5
CASSLDRDRAYGYTF | TGTGCCAGCAGCTTGGACCGGGACAGGGCCTATGGCTACACCTTC | - | TRBJ1-2 | TRBD1 | TRBV7-2